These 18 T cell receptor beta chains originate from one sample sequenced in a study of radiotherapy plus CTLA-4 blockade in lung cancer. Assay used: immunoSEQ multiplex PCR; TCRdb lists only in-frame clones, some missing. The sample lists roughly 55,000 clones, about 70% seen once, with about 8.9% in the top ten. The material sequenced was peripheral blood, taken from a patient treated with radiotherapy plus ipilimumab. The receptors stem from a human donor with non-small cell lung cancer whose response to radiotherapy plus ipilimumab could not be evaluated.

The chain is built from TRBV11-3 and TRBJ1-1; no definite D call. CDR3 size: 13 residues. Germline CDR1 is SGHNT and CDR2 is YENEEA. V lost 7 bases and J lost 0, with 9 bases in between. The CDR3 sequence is CASTLSLNTEAFF. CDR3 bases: TGTGCCAGCACCCTCAGTTTGAACACTGAAGCTTTCTTT.

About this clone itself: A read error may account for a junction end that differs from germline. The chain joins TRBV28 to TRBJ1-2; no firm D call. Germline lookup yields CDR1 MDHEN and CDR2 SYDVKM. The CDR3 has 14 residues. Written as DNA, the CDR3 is TGTGCCAGCAGTCTAGACTCGGTTAACTATGGCTACATCTTC. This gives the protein CASSLDSVNYGYIF.

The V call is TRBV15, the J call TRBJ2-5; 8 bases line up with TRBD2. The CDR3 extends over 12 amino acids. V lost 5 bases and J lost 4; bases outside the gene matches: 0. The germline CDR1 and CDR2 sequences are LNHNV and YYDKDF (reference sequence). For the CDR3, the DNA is TGTGCCACCAGCCGGGGGGGAGAGACCCAGTACTTC. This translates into CATSRGGETQYF. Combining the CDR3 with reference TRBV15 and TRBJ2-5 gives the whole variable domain DAMVIQNPRYQVTQFGKPVTLSCSQTLNHNVMYWYQQKSSQAPKLLFHYYDKDFNNEADTPDNFQSRRPNTSFCFLDIRSPGLGDTAMYLCATSRGGETQYFGPGTRLLVL.

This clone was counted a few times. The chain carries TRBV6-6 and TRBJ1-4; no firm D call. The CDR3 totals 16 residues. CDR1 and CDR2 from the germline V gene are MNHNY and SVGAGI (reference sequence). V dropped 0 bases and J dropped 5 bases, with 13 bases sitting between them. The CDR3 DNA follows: TGTGCCAGCAGTTACTCGAGGGCCACAGAAAATGAAAAACTGTTTTTT. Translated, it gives CASSYSRATENEKLFF.

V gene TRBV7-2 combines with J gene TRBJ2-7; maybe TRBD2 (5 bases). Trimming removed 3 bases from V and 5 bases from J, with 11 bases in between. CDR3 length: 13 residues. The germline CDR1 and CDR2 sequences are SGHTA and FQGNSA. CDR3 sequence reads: CASSFLRAHEQYF. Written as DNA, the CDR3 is TGTGCCAGCAGCTTCTTGAGGGCCCACGAGCAGTACTTC.

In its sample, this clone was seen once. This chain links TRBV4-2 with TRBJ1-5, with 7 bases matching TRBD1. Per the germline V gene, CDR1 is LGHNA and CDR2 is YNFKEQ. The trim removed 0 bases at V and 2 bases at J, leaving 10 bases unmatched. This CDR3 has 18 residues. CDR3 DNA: TGTGCCAGCAGCCAAGATGTCACAGGGGAGGTCGGCAATCAGCCCCAGCATTTT. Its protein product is CASSQDVTGEVGNQPQHF.

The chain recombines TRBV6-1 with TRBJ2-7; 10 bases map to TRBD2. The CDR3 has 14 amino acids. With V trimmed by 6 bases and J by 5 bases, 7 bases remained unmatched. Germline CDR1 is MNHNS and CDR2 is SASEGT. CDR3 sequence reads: CASSPSGSINEQYF. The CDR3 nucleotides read TGTGCCAGCAGCCCTAGCGGGAGTATCAACGAGCAGTACTTC.

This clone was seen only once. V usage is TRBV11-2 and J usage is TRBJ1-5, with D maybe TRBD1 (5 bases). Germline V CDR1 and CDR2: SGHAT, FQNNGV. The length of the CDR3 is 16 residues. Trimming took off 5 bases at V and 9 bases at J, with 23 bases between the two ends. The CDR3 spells CASSPPRATAGRPQHF. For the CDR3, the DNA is TGTGCCAGCAGCCCACCCCGGGCCACCGCAGGGCGGCCCCAGCATTTT.

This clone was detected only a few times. The CDR3 sequence is CASSLVDRARGYTF. The CDR3 DNA reads as TGTGCCAGCAGCTTGGTCGACAGGGCTCGTGGCTACACCTTC. The genes are TRBV5-6 and TRBJ1-2; 7 bases are a match to TRBD1. Germline CDR1 and CDR2: SGHDT and YYEEEE. This CDR3 spans 14 amino acids. The V segment lost 0 bases and the J segment 7 bases; nucleotides outside the gene matches: 6.

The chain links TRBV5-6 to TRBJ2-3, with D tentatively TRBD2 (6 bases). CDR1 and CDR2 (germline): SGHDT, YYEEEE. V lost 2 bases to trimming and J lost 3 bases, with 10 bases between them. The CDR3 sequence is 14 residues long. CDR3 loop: CASSLGTLTDTQYF. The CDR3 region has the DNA TGTGCCAGCAGCTTAGGGACTCTTACAGATACGCAGTATTTT.

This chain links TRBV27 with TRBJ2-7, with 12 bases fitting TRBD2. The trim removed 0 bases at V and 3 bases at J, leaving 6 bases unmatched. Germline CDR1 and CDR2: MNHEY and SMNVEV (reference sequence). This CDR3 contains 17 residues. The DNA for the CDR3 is TGTGCCAGCAGTTTATCGGGTGGACTAGCGGGACTCTACGAGCAGTACTTC. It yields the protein CASSLSGGLAGLYEQYF.

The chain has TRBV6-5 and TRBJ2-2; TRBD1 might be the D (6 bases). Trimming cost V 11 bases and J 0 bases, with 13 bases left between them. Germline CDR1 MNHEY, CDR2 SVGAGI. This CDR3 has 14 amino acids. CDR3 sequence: CACIGGPNTGELFF. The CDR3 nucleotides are TGTGCCTGTATAGGGGGTCCGAACACCGGGGAGCTGTTTTTT.

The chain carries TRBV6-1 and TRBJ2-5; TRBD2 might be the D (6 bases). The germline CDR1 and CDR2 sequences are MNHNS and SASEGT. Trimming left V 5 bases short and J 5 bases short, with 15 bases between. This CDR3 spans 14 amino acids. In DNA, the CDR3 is TGTGCCAGCAGTTCTAGCGTTCGATATGAGACCCAGTACTTC. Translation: CASSSSVRYETQYF.

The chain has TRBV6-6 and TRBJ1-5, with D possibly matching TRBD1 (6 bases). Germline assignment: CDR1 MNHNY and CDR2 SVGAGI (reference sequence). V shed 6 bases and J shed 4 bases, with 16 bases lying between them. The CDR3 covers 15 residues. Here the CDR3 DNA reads TGTGCCAGCAGACAGGACAGTACTCCGAATCAGCCCCAGCATTTT. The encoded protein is CASRQDSTPNQPQHF.

The CDR3 region has the DNA TGTGCCAGCAGTTTCCGGGGGTACGACTATGGCTACACCTTC. Protein sequence: CASSFRGYDYGYTF. This rearrangement joins TRBV27 to TRBJ1-2, with D possibly TRBD1 on 5 matching bases. V lost 3 bases, J lost 3 bases, and 11 bases lay in between. CDR3 size: 14 residues. Germline V CDR1 and CDR2: MNHEY, SMNVEV (reference sequence).

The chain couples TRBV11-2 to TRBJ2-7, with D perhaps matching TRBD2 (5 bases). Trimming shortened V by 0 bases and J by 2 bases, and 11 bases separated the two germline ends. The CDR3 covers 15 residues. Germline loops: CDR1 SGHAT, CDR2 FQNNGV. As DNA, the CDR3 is TGTGCCAGCAGCTTAGATCTGGGAGTCCCCTACGAGCAGTACTTC. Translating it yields CASSLDLGVPYEQYF.

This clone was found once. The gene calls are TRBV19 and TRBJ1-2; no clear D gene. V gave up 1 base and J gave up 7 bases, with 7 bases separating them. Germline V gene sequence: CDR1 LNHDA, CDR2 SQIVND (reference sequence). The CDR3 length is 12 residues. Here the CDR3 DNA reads TGTGCCAGTAGTATAGCAGGATCTGGCTACACCTTC. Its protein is CASSIAGSGYTF.

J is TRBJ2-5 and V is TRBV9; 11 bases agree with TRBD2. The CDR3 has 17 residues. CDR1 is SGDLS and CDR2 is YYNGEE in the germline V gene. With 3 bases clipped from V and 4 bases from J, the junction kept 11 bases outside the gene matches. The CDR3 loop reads CASSALSGGAAGETQYF. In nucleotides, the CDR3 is TGTGCCAGCAGCGCCCTTAGCGGGGGGGCCGCGGGAGAGACCCAGTACTTC.